The entry below gives a single T cell receptor beta chain sequence along with its context. This sample was taken from a study of T cell changes during pregnancy in multiple sclerosis. TCRdb's table, derived via immunoSEQ multiplex PCR, lists solely in-frame clones and lacks some. The table records around 40,000 clones, over 80% of them present only once. From germline, CDR1 is MDHEN and CDR2 SYDVKM. The CDR3 is 14 amino acids. The V gene end was trimmed by 5 bases and the J gene end by 5 bases; junction bases not matched to a gene: 7. The sequence was collected from a female donor with multiple sclerosis, enrolled in a pregnancy study. The chain uses TRBV28 and TRBJ1-2; 8 nucleotides line up with TRBD1. The sample was CD8+ T cells from peripheral blood mononuclear cells, taken before pregnancy. The CDR3 nucleotides are TGTGCCAGCAGTCCTACCGGGACAGGATATGGCTACACCTTC. It encodes CASSPTGTGYGYTF.